This T cell receptor (beta chain) was recovered during a study of T cell changes during pregnancy in multiple sclerosis (dated by TCRdb to between 2018 and 2020). About the study as a whole: In women with multiple sclerosis, the researchers looked at how the T cell repertoire shifted as pregnancy progressed.

Note on this clone: Its antigen specificity is not known. It has no much larger one-base neighbor in the sample; base qualities were not kept.

Unmatched junction bases come to 6, with V trimmed by 2 bases and J by 1 base. The CDR3 spans 16 residues, from the cysteine through the phenylalanine. Left in the record is the CDR3 DNA by itself, 48 bases read in frame from the first base. The germline V gene encodes CDR1 MRHNA and CDR2 SNTAGT. The library was built by means of the immunoSEQ multiplex PCR assay. The table was pulled from immuneACCESS by TCRdb, which kept in-frame rearrangements only. Such tables lose some clones; where checked, under half of the loss comes from unresolved V genes, and the rest has no known cause. The sample table holds tens of thousands of clones, of which around nine tenths were seen once. 0.25% to 0.3% of the sample goes to the ten largest clones.

The input for sequencing was CD4+ T cells from peripheral blood mononuclear cells, taken in the second trimester of pregnancy. The TCR sequence derives from a female donor with multiple sclerosis, enrolled in a pregnancy study. The rearrangement joined TRBV6-4 to TRBJ2-3; 7 junctional bases match TRBD2. The CDR3 reads CASSDGGVPGTDTQYF. The sequenced DNA: TGTGCCAGCAGTGACGGGGGGGTCCCGGGCACAGATACGCAGTATTTT.